The 11 T cell receptor beta chains below come from one sample, sequenced in a study of blood T cell repertoires in COVID-19. Sequenced by immunoSEQ multiplex PCR; TCRdb stores in-frame clones only, minus some. The sample lists over 350,000 clones, roughly nine tenths occurring once. What was sequenced was PBMCs or T cells enriched from blood (not recorded which). These receptors all come from a woman aged 40 to 50 who had been exposed to COVID-19.

The chain employs TRBV29-1 and TRBJ2-5; weak D call: TRBD1 (6 bases). The CDR3 has 13 amino acids. The germline CDR1 and CDR2 sequences are SQVTM and ANQGSEA. With 1 base removed from V and 5 bases from J, the gap between germline ends came to 11 bases. CDR3 in DNA: TGCAGCGTTGAAGGCACAGGGTTCGAGACCCAGTACTTC. Residues: CSVEGTGFETQYF. The variable domain in full, with the rest retrieved from reference TRBV29-1 and TRBJ2-5, is SAVISQKPSRDICQRGTSLTIQCQVDSQVTMMFWYRQQPGQSLTLIATANQGSEATYESGFVIDKFPISRPNLTFSTLTVSNMSPEDSSIYLCSVEGTGFETQYFGPGTRLLVL.

The CDR3, as DNA: TGTGCCAGCAGTGGGGCGGGGGGTCAAGAGACCCAGTACTTC. It translates to CASSGAGGQETQYF. This chain links TRBV2 with TRBJ2-5, with TRBD2 matching over 8 bases. The CDR3 loop spans 14 amino acids. Germline CDR1 and CDR2: SNHLY and FYNNEI. The junction had 3 bases not matched to a gene; V was cut back by 4 bases and J by 2 bases.

This clone was seen more than once but under ten times. The J gene is TRBJ2-7, the V gene TRBV13; tentative D call: TRBD2 (5 bases). The germline V gene has CDR1 PRHDT and CDR2 FYEKMQ (reference sequence). The CDR3 is 15 amino acids. V shed 0 bases and J shed 3 bases, with 12 bases lying between them. The chain's CDR3 is CASSLGEGSLYEQYF. The CDR3 DNA is TGTGCCAGCAGCTTAGGAGAGGGCTCCCTCTACGAGCAGTACTTC.

This clone was seen only once. CDR3 protein: CASSSLAGGVTDTQYF. The CDR3 coding sequence is TGCGCCAGCAGCTCGTTAGCGGGGGGGGTCACAGATACGCAGTATTTT. The chain recombines TRBV5-1 with TRBJ2-3, with 11 bases aligning to TRBD2. V shed 3 bases and J 2 bases; nucleotides not matched to a gene: 5. This CDR3 spans 16 amino acids. Germline values: CDR1 SGHRS, CDR2 YFSETQ. The full variable domain, completed using reference TRBV5-1 and TRBJ2-3, is KAGVTQTPRYLIKTRGQQVTLSCSPISGHRSVSWYQQTPGQGLQFLFEYFSETQRNKGNFPGRFSGRQFSNSRSEMNVSTLELGDSALYLCASSSLAGGVTDTQYFGPGTRLTVL.

This clone was observed a few times. The CDR3 protein is CASSQDPSVSARGSPLHF. DNA for the CDR3: TGCGCCAGCAGCCAAGACCCGTCGGTATCCGCCCGGGGGTCACCCCTCCACTTT. This chain links TRBV4-1 with TRBJ1-6, with a weak D call TRBD1 (5 bases). V dropped 0 bases and J dropped 10 bases, with 22 bases sitting between them. Germline lookup yields CDR1 MGHRA and CDR2 YSYEKL. This CDR3 has 18 residues.

The J gene is TRBJ2-3, the V gene TRBV15, with TRBD2 matching over 8 bases. This CDR3 has 17 residues. V lost 8 bases, J lost 6 bases, and 19 bases stayed unmatched. From germline, CDR1 is LNHNV and CDR2 YYDKDF (reference sequence). CDR3 nucleotides: TGTGCCACCCGCCCAAAGAGGGGACTAGGACAACGGGATACGCAGTATTTT. Its translation: CATRPKRGLGQRDTQYF.

This chain connects TRBV3-1 (or the pseudogene TRBV3-2) to TRBJ2-5; 9 nucleotides line up with TRBD2. The junction had 6 bases not matched to a gene; V was cut back by 8 bases and J by 5 bases. CDR1 is LGHDT and CDR2 is YNNKEL in the germline V gene (reference sequence). The CDR3 is 13 amino acids. The CDR3 DNA reads TGTGCCAGCTCGAGGGCGGGGGGGGAGACCCAGTACTTC. It encodes CASSRAGGETQYF.

Only a few counts were recorded for this clone. This chain links TRBV5-1 with TRBJ1-2; TRBD1 agrees at 7 bases. From germline, CDR1 is SGHRS and CDR2 YFSETQ. The CDR3 extends over 16 amino acids. Trimming cost V 1 base and J 4 bases; bases outside gene matches: 10. DNA for the CDR3: TGCGCCAGCAGCTTGACAGGGGACCGCTATGGCTATGGCTACACCTTC. It yields the protein CASSLTGDRYGYGYTF.

The V call is TRBV10-3, the J call TRBJ1-3, with D possibly TRBD1 on 5 matching bases. V lost 4 bases, J lost 4 bases, and 14 bases lay in between. CDR1 and CDR2 (germline): ENHRY, SYGVKD. The CDR3 runs 15 residues. The CDR3 reads CAISGQGLKGNTIYF. The CDR3 DNA sequence: TGTGCCATCAGTGGTCAGGGTTTGAAGGGAAACACCATATATTTT.

This clone was seen only a few times. The rearrangement joins TRBV7-2 to TRBJ1-2; 8 bases match TRBD1. The CDR3 has 16 residues. The trim removed 5 bases at V and 2 bases at J, leaving 10 bases unmatched. Germline V lookup: CDR1 SGHTA, CDR2 FQGNSA. CDR3 residues: CASSPRTGNWNYGYTF. CDR3 coding DNA: TGTGCCAGCAGCCCCCGGACAGGGAATTGGAACTATGGCTACACCTTC.

This chain connects TRBV27 to TRBJ1-6, with a weak D call TRBD1 (5 bases). The germline V gene has CDR1 MNHEY and CDR2 SMNVEV (reference sequence). This CDR3 is built from 13 residues. V was trimmed by 8 bases and J by 4 bases, leaving 9 bases between them. This CDR3 is CASQGYYNSPLHF. The CDR3 DNA follows: TGTGCCAGCCAGGGATATTATAATTCACCCCTCCACTTT.